This T cell receptor beta chain was observed in a study of T cell responses to AZD1222 COVID-19 vaccine. In the study overall: Second doses that came at about 4 or about 12 weeks were put together.

To note about this clone: Its specificity is not known.

The data were produced by immunoSEQ multiplex PCR, yet TCRdb's version contains in-frame clones alone and is incomplete. The sample lists about 110,000 clones, roughly 90% occurring once. Broader study findings: Unmutated variant regions reportedly attract nearly half of all spike-specific TCRs. The repertoires were collected only after the peak T cell response. Baseline seropositivity characterized only a handful of AZD1222 recipients.

Germline values: CDR1 LNHDA, CDR2 SQIVND (reference sequence). The V segment lost 3 bases and the J segment 0 bases; nucleotides outside the gene matches: 5. CDR3 length: 16 residues. The specimen comprised peripheral blood, sampled on day 0 of AZD1222 vaccination. This rearrangement joins TRBV19 to TRBJ2-4, with 7 bases matching TRBD2. This receptor was taken from an adult in good health. The CDR3 loop reads CASSMWGGIAKNIQYF. The CDR3 nucleotides read TGTGCCAGTAGTATGTGGGGGGGGATAGCCAAAAACATTCAGTACTTC.